The T cell receptor beta chain described here comes from a study of shared clonotypes between healthy human individuals (dated by TCRdb to 2018 to 2021). The study in broad terms: The cohort comprised two women and a few men aged 18 to 49 years. For each donor, CD4 naive and CD4 memory were each run on three plates, CD8 naive on two plates, and CD8 memory on one plate. To increase sequencing depth and limit assay-specific biases, different laboratories used diverse techniques to prepare libraries and sequence TCR repertoires. Leukapheresis yielded between about 0.85 and 10 billion PBMCs per donor. To estimate repertoire size and how much clonotype sharing occurs between individuals, the study deeply sequenced the blood TCR repertoires of roughly 5 healthy adults. What the work shows at the level of the full study, not this receptor alone: Sampling was limited to blood, and TCR repertoires in tissue likely differ from TCR repertoires in blood. Because the study included a small number of donors, the genetic and exposure-history diversity represented was limited. Incomplete sequencing was indicated by rarefaction of sorted-subset datasets, despite the large sequencing depth. Naive subsets generally had larger estimated clonotype richness than memory subsets. Compared with non-shared clonotypes, the clonotypes found in all four sorted-subset donors had higher generation probabilities. When four donors were compared, the shared fraction of clonotypes was about 5% for naive CD4, about 4% for naive CD8, 2% to 2.5% for memory CD4, and roughly 0.4% for memory CD8. Pairwise subsampling led to the expectation that sequencing depth would affect the degree of clonotype sharing among donors.

Using the deep immunoSEQ assay, multiplex PCR amplified TCR CDR3 regions from genomic DNA. Extracted genomic DNA from each cell subset was spread evenly across all wells of several immunoSEQ 96-well plates, with each plate serving as a replicate. For sorted subsets, around 200 ng genomic DNA, equal to 30,000 to 35,000 T cell genomes, was loaded into each replicate PCR. The purified libraries were quantified using a Qubit 3.0 fluorometer, sized with a Bioanalyzer 2100, and then quantified again using the KAPA Library Quantification kit. A separate single-read 150-cycle Illumina NextSeq 550 flow cell was used to sequence each immunoSEQ 96-well plate. Turning to the authors' computational methods: The immunoSEQ output contained only junctional sequences without quality scores, so filtering could not match that applied to full-length reads. To assign V/J genes and CDR3, sequences were annotated using PyIR, a Python wrapper for IgBLAST v1.9, with IMGT germline references. Reads were removed for weak V/J assignments (E-value above 1e-6), missing CDR3, stop codons, out-of-frame junctions, or ambiguous translated residues. A V3J clonotype was defined by an identical inferred V gene, J gene, and CDR3 amino acid sequence. Percentage overlap between repertoires was calculated by dividing the number of shared unique clonotypes by the size of the smaller repertoire. Repertoire richness was assessed with RTK rarefaction, the Chao1 estimator, and Recon v2.1 estimates of unobserved clonotypes. Generation probabilities for all TCRbeta clonotypes obtained by the gDNA method from a handful of donors were computed using OLGA. TCRdb's version of the immuneACCESS table is confined to in-frame rearrangements and falls short of the full clone set. An unresolved V gene accounts for under half of the shortfall where checked; the remainder is of unknown origin. V, J and clone size were drawn from that table, and D and trimming were deduced from the DNA. The sample records about 510,000 clones, 90% to 96% of which are singletons. Clones ranked in the top ten supply less than 0.06% of the sample.

Donors were healthy HIV-negative adults with no recently reported acute infections or vaccinations. Every donor was a Caucasian adult living in Nashville, Tennessee, USA. CD4+ T cells were enriched by magnetic negative selection, after which naive cells were positively selected on CD45RA and the negative fraction was taken as the memory subset. Blood was obtained by leukapheresis, after which PBMCs were separated by Ficoll-Histopaque density gradient centrifugation and cryopreserved in liquid nitrogen vapor phase. Analytical flow cytometry was used to check the purity and quantity of each magnetically sorted T cell population. Genomic DNA was isolated from every sorted fraction and measured by UV absorbance on a Nanodrop 2000c. As concerns this clone: Its antigen has not been determined. Base-call qualities are not available, and no considerably larger clone is one nucleotide away.

Reading from cysteine to phenylalanine, the CDR3 counts 15 amino acids. Here the CDR3 DNA is all that survives: 45 bases in frame from base 1. Reading the germline V gene gives CDR1 MDHEN and CDR2 SYDVKM. The junction shows trimming of 5 bases on V and 0 bases on J, plus 8 bases between the germline ends. This receptor was taken from a woman aged 25 to 39 in good health. The chain links TRBV28 with TRBJ2-6; no D gene call is confident. Sequenced sample: naive CD4+ T cells sorted from blood. Explained via the paper, the cell subset or site label denotes: CD45RA+ positively selected. The DNA sequence is given as TGTGCCAGCAGTATTATTAGCTCTGGGGCCAACGTCCTGACTTTC. This codes for CASSIISSGANVLTF.